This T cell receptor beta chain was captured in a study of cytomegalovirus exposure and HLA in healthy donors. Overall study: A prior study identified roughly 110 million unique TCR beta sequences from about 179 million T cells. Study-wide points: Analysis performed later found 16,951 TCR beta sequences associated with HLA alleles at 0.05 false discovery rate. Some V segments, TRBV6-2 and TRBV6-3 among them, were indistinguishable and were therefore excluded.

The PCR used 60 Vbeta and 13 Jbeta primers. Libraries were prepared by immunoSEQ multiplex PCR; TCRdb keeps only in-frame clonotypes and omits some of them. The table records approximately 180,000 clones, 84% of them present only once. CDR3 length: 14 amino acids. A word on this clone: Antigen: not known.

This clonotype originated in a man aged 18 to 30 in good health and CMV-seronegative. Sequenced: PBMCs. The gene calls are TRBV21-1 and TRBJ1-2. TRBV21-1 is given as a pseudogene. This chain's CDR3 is CASSKARVTYGYTF. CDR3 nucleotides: TGTGCCAGCAGCAAAGCACGAGTAACCTATGGCTACACCTTC.